This passage covers 6 T cell receptor beta chains from one sample sequenced in a study of siplizumab effects on memory and regulatory T cells. Profiled with immunoSEQ multiplex PCR; TCRdb holds only in-frame clones, not every one. The sample has over 85,000 clones, 80% to 95% seen once; the top ten hold around 1.3%. The material sequenced was CD4+ T cells sorted from blood. These receptors were collected from a human donor in good health.

The V call is TRBV2, the J call TRBJ2-5, with D uncertain. CDR1 is SNHLY and CDR2 is FYNNEI in the germline V gene. V lost 5 bases to trimming and J lost 5 bases, with 3 bases between them. The CDR3 sequence is 10 residues long. CDR3 region: CASSRETQYF. In DNA form, the CDR3 reads TGTGCCAGCAGTCGGGAGACCCAGTACTTC.

This sequence joins TRBV18 and TRBJ1-1; D call uncertain. The germline CDR1 and CDR2 sequences are KGHSH and LQKENI. Trimming took 2 bases from V and 10 from J, leaving 11 bases between them. The CDR3 extends over 12 amino acids. The chain's CDR3 is CASSPSGEGAFF. The CDR3 bases are TGTGCCAGCTCACCATCTGGAGAGGGAGCTTTCTTT.

J is TRBJ2-1 and V is TRBV5-6, with a weak D call TRBD2 (6 bases). The V end lost 0 bases, the J end lost 8 bases, and 15 bases lay between the germline ends. The CDR3 extends over 15 amino acids. The V gene's germline CDR1 is SGHDT and CDR2 YYEEEE. The CDR3, as DNA: TGTGCCAGCAGCTTGGGGTGGAGGGTCATACATGAGCAGTTCTTC. The encoded protein is CASSLGWRVIHEQFF.

The V call is TRBV11-3, the J call TRBJ2-3; D tentatively reads TRBD1 or TRBD2 (6 bases each). Germline CDR1 and CDR2: SGHNT and YENEEA. This CDR3 region has 15 residues. The V end was cut by 3 bases, the J end by 0 bases, with 10 bases between. CDR3 residues: CASSFRGGSTDTQYF. Here the CDR3 DNA reads TGTGCCAGCAGCTTTCGAGGGGGGAGCACAGATACGCAGTATTTT.

This chain uses TRBV2 with TRBJ1-5; D possibly corresponds to TRBD1 (6 bases). The ends were cut back, 6 bases at V and 2 bases at J, with 14 bases in the middle. The CDR3 extends over 15 amino acids. Germline CDR1 and CDR2: SNHLY and FYNNEI. Written as DNA, the CDR3 is TGTGCCAGCAGGTTGGGGGCACAGGGCAATCAGCCCCAGCATTTT. Translation: CASRLGAQGNQPQHF.

This chain joins TRBV5-4 and TRBJ2-3, with D tentatively TRBD1 (5 bases). The V end lost 2 bases, the J end lost 7 bases, and 17 bases lay between the germline ends. The length of the CDR3 is 15 residues. Per the germline V gene, CDR1 is SGHNT and CDR2 is YYREEE (reference sequence). The CDR3 nucleotides are TGTGCCAGCAGCTTAAGGGCAGGGCCCACGAATACGCAGTATTTT. The encoded protein is CASSLRAGPTNTQYF. Based on the CDR3 plus reference TRBV5-4 and TRBJ2-3, the full variable domain is ETGVTQSPTHLIKTRGQQVTLRCSSQSGHNTVSWYQQALGQGPQFIFQYYREEENGRGNFPPRFSGLQFPNYSSELNVNALELDDSALYLCASSLRAGPTNTQYFGPGTRLTVL.